The clone carrying this T cell receptor beta chain was observed a single time. Produced via immunoSEQ multiplex PCR; TCRdb's table is partial and in-frame only. The table shows about 56,000 clones, with about 94% occurring only once. The sample is drawn from a study of technical replicates of blood from a handful of donors. Trimming removed 2 bases from V and 2 bases from J; junction bases left unmatched: 6. Germline lookup yields CDR1 SGHDT and CDR2 YYEEEE. The length of the CDR3 is 15 residues. Sequenced material: PBMCs. The sequence was obtained from a human donor in good health. Some clones in this sample may be carry-over from other donors' samples. J is TRBJ2-7 and V is TRBV5-6, with 8 bases identical to TRBD2. CDR3 protein: CASSLYGRAPYEQYF. In DNA, the CDR3 is TGTGCCAGCAGCTTATACGGGAGGGCCCCCTACGAGCAGTACTTC.